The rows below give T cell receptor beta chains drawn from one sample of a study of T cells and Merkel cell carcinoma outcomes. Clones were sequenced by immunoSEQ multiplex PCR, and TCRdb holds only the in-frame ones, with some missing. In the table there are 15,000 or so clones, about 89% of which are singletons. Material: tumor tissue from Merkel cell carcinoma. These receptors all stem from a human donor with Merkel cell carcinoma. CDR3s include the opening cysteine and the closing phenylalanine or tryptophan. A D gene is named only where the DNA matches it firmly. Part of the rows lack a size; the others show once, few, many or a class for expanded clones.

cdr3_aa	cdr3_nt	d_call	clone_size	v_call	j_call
CATARESSNEKLFF	TGTGCCACCGCGAGGGAAAGTTCTAATGAAAAACTGTTTTTT	NA	once	TRBV2	TRBJ1-4
CATSTQGRASYGYTF	TGTGCCACCAGCACCCAGGGCAGGGCCTCCTATGGCTACACCTTC	NA	NA	TRBV15	TRBJ1-2
CASSRDRGRSNEQFF	TGTGCCAGCAGTCGGGACAGGGGGCGATCCAATGAGCAGTTCTTC	TRBD1	NA	TRBV6-5	TRBJ2-1
CASSLSRVAGGQQFF	TGTGCCAGCAGCTTATCTAGGGTAGCGGGGGGACAGCAGTTCTTC	TRBD2	NA	TRBV7-3	TRBJ2-1
CASSQAGTGGSPLHF	TGTGCCAGCAGCCAAGCCGGGACAGGTGGTTCACCCCTCCACTTT	TRBD1	NA	TRBV7-9	TRBJ1-6
CASSSTGTGAGGTEAFF	TGTGCCAGCAGTTCAACCGGGACAGGGGCCGGGGGCACTGAAGCTTTCTTT	TRBD1	NA	TRBV25-1	TRBJ1-1
CASSLELIKNTGELFF	TGTGCCAGCAGCCTAGAACTAATTAAGAACACCGGGGAGCTGTTTTTT	NA	NA	TRBV7-9	TRBJ2-2
CASSPQTGWDGYTF	TGCGCCAGCAGCCCTCAGACAGGGTGGGATGGCTACACCTTC	TRBD1	NA	TRBV4-1	TRBJ1-2
CASSPGTGGDQPQHF	TGCGCCAGCAGCCCGGGGACAGGGGGAGATCAGCCCCAGCATTTT	TRBD1	NA	TRBV5-1	TRBJ1-5
CASSNRPPYGGKNEQFF	TGTGCCAGCAGCAACCGGCCCCCCTACGGAGGGAAGAATGAGCAGTTCTTC	NA	NA	TRBV27	TRBJ2-1
CASSERDSTTNEKLFF	TGTGCCAGCAGCGAACGGGACAGCACAACTAATGAAAAACTGTTTTTT	TRBD1	large	TRBV7-6	TRBJ1-4
CASSPVYEQYF	TGTGCCAGCAGCCCCGTCTACGAGCAGTACTTC	NA	NA	TRBV7-9	TRBJ2-7
CASSYSIGAYEQYF	TGTGCCAGCAGTTACTCGATAGGCGCCTACGAGCAGTACTTC	NA	NA	TRBV6-5	TRBJ2-7
CASSLALEDGYTF	TGCGCCAGCAGCTTGGCTCTAGAGGATGGCTACACCTTC	NA	NA	TRBV5-1	TRBJ1-2
CASSLEARTGEADYGYTF	TGTGCCAGCAGCTTAGAGGCCCGGACAGGGGAGGCTGACTATGGCTACACCTTC	TRBD1	NA	TRBV11-2	TRBJ1-2
CASSQDGPRGYTEAFF	TGTGCCAGCAGCCAAGATGGTCCTCGCGGATACACTGAAGCTTTCTTT	NA	few	TRBV14	TRBJ1-1
CATGGQTEAFF	TGTGCTACCGGGGGACAAACTGAAGCTTTCTTT	NA	NA	TRBV28	TRBJ1-1
CASSLGLGQGATEAFF	TGTGCCAGCAGCTTAGGATTGGGACAGGGGGCCACTGAAGCTTTCTTT	TRBD1	once	TRBV7-6	TRBJ1-1
CASSVGIGAREQYF	TGTGCCAGCAGCGTAGGTATCGGGGCGCGCGAGCAGTACTTC	NA	NA	TRBV9	TRBJ2-7
CGGGCEQYF	TGCGGGGGGGGGTGCGAGCAGTACTTC	TRBD2	NA	TRBV6-6	TRBJ2-7
CAWSVRGLLLKQYF	TGTGCCTGGAGTGTTCGAGGCTTACTCCTTAAGCAGTACTTC	NA	NA	TRBV30	TRBJ2-7
CASSPFPGVKTEAFF	TGTGCCAGCAGTCCCTTCCCAGGGGTAAAAACTGAAGCTTTCTTT	NA	once	TRBV6-1	TRBJ1-1
CAWARGPYNEQFF	TGTGCCTGGGCCCGGGGACCATACAATGAGCAGTTCTTC	NA	NA	TRBV30	TRBJ2-1
CASSTRESGANVLTF	TGTGCCAGCAGTACAAGGGAATCTGGGGCCAACGTCCTGACTTTC	NA	NA	TRBV2	TRBJ2-6
CAWSADAETQYF	TGTGCCTGGAGTGCAGATGCGGAGACCCAGTACTTC	NA	NA	TRBV30	TRBJ2-5
CASSFTQGTGELFF	TGTGCCAGCAGCTTTACACAGGGTACCGGGGAGCTGTTTTTT	NA	NA	TRBV11-2	TRBJ2-2
CASTPPGASSYEQYF	TGTGCCAGCACCCCCCCGGGGGCCAGCTCCTACGAGCAGTACTTC	NA	once	TRBV6-5	TRBJ2-7
CASSDRTGLNEKLFF	TGTGCCAGCAGCGATCGGACAGGGCTGAATGAAAAACTGTTTTTT	TRBD1	NA	TRBV9	TRBJ1-4
CASSLVGSNYGYTF	TGTGCCAGCAGCTTGGTTGGCAGCAACTATGGCTACACCTTC	NA	NA	TRBV5-6	TRBJ1-2